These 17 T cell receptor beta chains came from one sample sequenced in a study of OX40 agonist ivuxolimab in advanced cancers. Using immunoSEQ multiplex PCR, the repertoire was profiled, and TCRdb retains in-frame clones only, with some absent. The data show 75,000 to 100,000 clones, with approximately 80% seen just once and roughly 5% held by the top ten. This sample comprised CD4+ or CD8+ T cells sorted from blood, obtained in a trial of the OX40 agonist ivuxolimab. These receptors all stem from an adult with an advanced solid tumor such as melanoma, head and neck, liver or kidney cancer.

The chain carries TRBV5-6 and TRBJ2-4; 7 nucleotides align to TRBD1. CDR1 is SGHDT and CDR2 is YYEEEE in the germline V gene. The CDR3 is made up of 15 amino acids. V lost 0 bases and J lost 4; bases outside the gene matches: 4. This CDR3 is CASSLVVGQKNIQYF. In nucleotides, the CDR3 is TGTGCCAGCAGCTTGGTGGTGGGACAGAAAAACATTCAGTACTTC.

The CDR3 sequence is CASSLTGTPHTGELFF. The CDR3 DNA follows: TGCGCCAGCAGCTTGACCGGGACTCCTCACACCGGGGAGCTGTTTTTT. This chain uses TRBV5-1 with TRBJ2-2, with D possibly being TRBD2 (6 bases). The CDR3 extends over 16 amino acids. Germline lookup yields CDR1 SGHRS and CDR2 YFSETQ. Trimming removed 1 base at V and 3 bases at J, with 13 bases between.

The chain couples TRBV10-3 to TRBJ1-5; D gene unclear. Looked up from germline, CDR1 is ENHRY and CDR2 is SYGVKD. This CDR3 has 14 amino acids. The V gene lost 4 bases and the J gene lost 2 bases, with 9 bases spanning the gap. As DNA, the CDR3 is TGTGCCATCAGTGGGGCCCGGGGCAATCAGCCCCAGCATTTT. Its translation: CAISGARGNQPQHF.

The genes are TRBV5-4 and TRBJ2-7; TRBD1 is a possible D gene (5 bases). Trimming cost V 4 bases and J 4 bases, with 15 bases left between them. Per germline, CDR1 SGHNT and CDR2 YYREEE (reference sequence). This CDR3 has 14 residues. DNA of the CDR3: TGTGCCAGCAGCAGGGCAGGGAATCATTACGAGCAGTACTTC. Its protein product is CASSRAGNHYEQYF. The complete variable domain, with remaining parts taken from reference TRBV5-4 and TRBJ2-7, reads ETGVTQSPTHLIKTRGQQVTLRCSSQSGHNTVSWYQQALGQGPQFIFQYYREEENGRGNFPPRFSGLQFPNYSSELNVNALELDDSALYLCASSRAGNHYEQYFGPGTRLTVT.

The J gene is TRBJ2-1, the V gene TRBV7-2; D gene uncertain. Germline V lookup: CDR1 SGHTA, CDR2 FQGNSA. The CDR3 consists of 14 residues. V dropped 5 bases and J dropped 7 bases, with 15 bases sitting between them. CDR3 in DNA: TGTGCCAGCAGCCTCATGTGGAGTGGGAATGAGCAGTTCTTC. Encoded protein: CASSLMWSGNEQFF.

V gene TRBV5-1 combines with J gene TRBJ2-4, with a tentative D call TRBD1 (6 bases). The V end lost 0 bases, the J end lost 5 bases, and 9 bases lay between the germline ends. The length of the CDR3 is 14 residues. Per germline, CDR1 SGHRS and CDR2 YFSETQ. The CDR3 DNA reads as TGCGCCAGCAGCTTGGGACAGGCCGAAAACATTCAGTACTTC. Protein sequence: CASSLGQAENIQYF.

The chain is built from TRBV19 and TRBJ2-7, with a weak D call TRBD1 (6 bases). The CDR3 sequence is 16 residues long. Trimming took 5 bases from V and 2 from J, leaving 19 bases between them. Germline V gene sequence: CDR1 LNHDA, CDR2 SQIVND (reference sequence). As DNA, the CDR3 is TGTGCCAGTAGTGGGCGACAGGCAAGAAACCCCTACGAGCAGTACTTC. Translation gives CASSGRQARNPYEQYF. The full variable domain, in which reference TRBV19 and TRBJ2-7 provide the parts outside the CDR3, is DGGITQSPKYLFRKEGQNVTLSCEQNLNHDAMYWYRQDPGQGLRLIYYSQIVNDFQKGDIAEGYSVSREKKESFPLTVTSAQKNPTAFYLCASSGRQARNPYEQYFGPGTRLTVT.

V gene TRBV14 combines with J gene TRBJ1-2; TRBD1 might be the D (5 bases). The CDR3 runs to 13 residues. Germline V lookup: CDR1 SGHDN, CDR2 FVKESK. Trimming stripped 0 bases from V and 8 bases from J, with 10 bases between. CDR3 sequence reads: CASSQDPGDGYTF. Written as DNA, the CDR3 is TGTGCCAGCAGCCAAGATCCCGGGGACGGCTACACCTTC. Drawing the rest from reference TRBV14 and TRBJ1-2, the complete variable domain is EAGVTQFPSHSVIEKGQTVTLRCDPISGHDNLYWYRRVMGKEIKFLLHFVKESKQDESGMPNNRFLAERTGGTYSTLKVQPAELEDSGVYFCASSQDPGDGYTFGSGTRLTVV.

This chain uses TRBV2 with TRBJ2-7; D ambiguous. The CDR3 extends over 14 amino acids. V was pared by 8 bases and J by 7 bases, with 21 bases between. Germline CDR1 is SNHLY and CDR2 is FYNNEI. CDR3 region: CASHYRATLREQYF. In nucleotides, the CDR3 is TGTGCCAGCCATTACCGCGCAACTTTGCGGGAGCAGTACTTC.

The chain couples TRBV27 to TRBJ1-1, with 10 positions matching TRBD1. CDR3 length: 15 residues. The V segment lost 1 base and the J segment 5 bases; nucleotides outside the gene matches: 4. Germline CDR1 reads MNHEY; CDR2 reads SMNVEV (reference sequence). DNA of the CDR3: TGTGCCAGCAGTTTATGGACAGGGGGGAGGACTGAAGCTTTCTTT. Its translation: CASSLWTGGRTEAFF.

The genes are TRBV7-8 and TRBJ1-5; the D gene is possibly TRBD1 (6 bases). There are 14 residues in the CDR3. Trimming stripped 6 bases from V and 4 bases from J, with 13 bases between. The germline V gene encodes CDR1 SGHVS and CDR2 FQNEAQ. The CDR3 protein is CASSQRDNNQPQHF. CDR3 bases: TGTGCCAGCAGTCAAAGGGACAATAATCAGCCCCAGCATTTT.

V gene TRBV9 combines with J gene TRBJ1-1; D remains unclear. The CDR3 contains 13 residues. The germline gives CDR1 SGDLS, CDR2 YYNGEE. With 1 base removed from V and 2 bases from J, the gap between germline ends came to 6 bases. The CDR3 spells CASSVWANTEAFF. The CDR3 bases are TGTGCCAGCAGCGTATGGGCCAACACTGAAGCTTTCTTT.

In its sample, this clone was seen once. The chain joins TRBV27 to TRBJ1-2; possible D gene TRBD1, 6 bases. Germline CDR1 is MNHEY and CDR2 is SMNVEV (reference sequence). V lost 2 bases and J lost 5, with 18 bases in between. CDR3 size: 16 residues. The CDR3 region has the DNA TGTGCCAGCAGTTTAGTCGGGGGCCGACTACGGTATGGCTACACCTTC. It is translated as CASSLVGGRLRYGYTF.

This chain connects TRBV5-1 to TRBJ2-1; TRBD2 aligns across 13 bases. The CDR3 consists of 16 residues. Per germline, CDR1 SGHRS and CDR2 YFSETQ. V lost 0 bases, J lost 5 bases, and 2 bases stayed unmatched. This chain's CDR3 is CASSLGGTSGNNEQFF. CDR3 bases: TGCGCCAGCAGCTTGGGCGGGACTAGCGGGAACAATGAGCAGTTCTTC.

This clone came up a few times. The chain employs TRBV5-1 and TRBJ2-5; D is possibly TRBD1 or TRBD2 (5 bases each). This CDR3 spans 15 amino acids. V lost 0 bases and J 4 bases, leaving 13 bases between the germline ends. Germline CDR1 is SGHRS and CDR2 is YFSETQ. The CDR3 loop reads CASSLEWGFLETQYF. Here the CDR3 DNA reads TGCGCCAGCAGCTTGGAGTGGGGGTTCCTAGAGACCCAGTACTTC. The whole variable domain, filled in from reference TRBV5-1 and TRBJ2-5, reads KAGVTQTPRYLIKTRGQQVTLSCSPISGHRSVSWYQQTPGQGLQFLFEYFSETQRNKGNFPGRFSGRQFSNSRSEMNVSTLELGDSALYLCASSLEWGFLETQYFGPGTRLLVL.

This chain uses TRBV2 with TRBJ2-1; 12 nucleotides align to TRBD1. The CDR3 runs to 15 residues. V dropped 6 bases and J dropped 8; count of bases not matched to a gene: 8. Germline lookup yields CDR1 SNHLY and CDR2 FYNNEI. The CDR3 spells CASRSTGQGADEQFF. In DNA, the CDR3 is TGTGCCAGCAGATCCACGGGACAGGGGGCTGATGAGCAGTTCTTC. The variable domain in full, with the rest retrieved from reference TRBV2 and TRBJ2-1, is EPEVTQTPSHQVTQMGQEVILRCVPISNHLYFYWYRQILGQKVEFLVSFYNNEISEKSEIFDDQFSVERPDGSNFTLKIRSTKLEDSAMYFCASRSTGQGADEQFFGPGTRLTVL.

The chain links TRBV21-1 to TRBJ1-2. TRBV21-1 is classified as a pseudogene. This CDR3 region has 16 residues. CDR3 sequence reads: CASRAPHRDLRYGYTF. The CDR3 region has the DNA TGTGCCAGCAGAGCACCCCACCGGGACCTAAGGTATGGCTACACCTTC.